The 18 T cell receptor beta chains listed next were all sequenced from one sample in a study of T cell responses to AZD1222 COVID-19 vaccine. Clones were read by immunoSEQ multiplex PCR, and TCRdb kept only the in-frame ones, dropping some. This sample has more than 150,000 clones, with 80% to 90% found just once. The starting material was peripheral blood, obtained after recovery from COVID-19. All receptors come from an adult who had recovered from COVID-19.

The gene calls are TRBV19 and TRBJ2-3, with TRBD2 matching 10 bases. Germline V gene data show CDR1 as LNHDA and CDR2 as SQIVND (reference sequence). The junction had 11 bases not matched to a gene; V was cut back by 5 bases and J by 3 bases. CDR3 length: 17 residues. CDR3 sequence: CASSLGGLAVGTDTQYF. The CDR3 bases are TGTGCCAGTAGTCTGGGAGGACTAGCGGTAGGGACAGATACGCAGTATTTT. Supplemented by reference TRBV19 and TRBJ2-3, the full variable domain reads DGGITQSPKYLFRKEGQNVTLSCEQNLNHDAMYWYRQDPGQGLRLIYYSQIVNDFQKGDIAEGYSVSREKKESFPLTVTSAQKNPTAFYLCASSLGGLAVGTDTQYFGPGTRLTVL.

DNA of the CDR3: TGCAGTGCTAGTAATACTGGAGAGACCCAGTACTTC. Translated, it gives CSASNTGETQYF. This sequence joins TRBV20-1 and TRBJ2-5, with no clear D. The CDR3 is 12 residues long. Looked up from germline, CDR1 is DFQATT and CDR2 is SNEGSKA (reference sequence). The ends were cut back, 3 bases at V and 4 bases at J, with 9 bases in the middle.

V and J are TRBV5-1 and TRBJ2-7; D possibly corresponds to TRBD2 (6 bases). V shed 2 bases and J shed 7 bases, with 19 bases lying between them. Germline CDR1 is SGHRS and CDR2 is YFSETQ. This CDR3 has 15 amino acids. The CDR3 DNA reads as TGCGCCAGCAGCTTAAATACCGGGACTCCCGTTGAGCAGTACTTC. Translating gives CASSLNTGTPVEQYF.

This clone has a single count. The V call is TRBV6-1, the J call TRBJ1-2; D is uncertain. The CDR3 is 12 residues long. The V end lost 3 bases, the J end lost 3 bases, and 5 bases lay between the germline ends. CDR1 and CDR2 (germline): MNHNS, SASEGT. The CDR3 DNA follows: TGTGCCAGCAGTGACGGGGACTATGGCTACACCTTC. Protein sequence: CASSDGDYGYTF.

The chain carries TRBV3-1 (or the pseudogene TRBV3-2) and TRBJ1-2; a weak D match, TRBD1 (6 bases). Trimming removed 1 base from V and 4 bases from J, with 10 bases in between. The V gene's germline CDR1 is LGHDT and CDR2 YNNKEL (reference sequence). The CDR3 loop spans 14 amino acids. CDR3 sequence reads: CASSQGKGGYGYTF. CDR3 nucleotides: TGTGCCAGCAGCCAAGGGAAGGGGGGCTATGGCTACACCTTC.

The genes are TRBV4-3 and TRBJ2-3; no clear D gene. CDR1 is LGHNA and CDR2 is YSLEER in the germline V gene. V lost 4 bases and J 0 bases, leaving 8 bases between the germline ends. The CDR3 totals 14 residues. The CDR3 protein is CASSLDASTDTQYF. CDR3 nucleotides: TGCGCCAGCAGCCTCGACGCTAGCACAGATACGCAGTATTTT.

This clone was observed once. The chain recombines TRBV2 with TRBJ1-4; no firm D call. The germline V and J ends were trimmed by 6 bases and 8 bases, with 22 bases remaining between them. This CDR3 comprises 16 residues. Germline V gives CDR1 SNHLY, CDR2 FYNNEI. CDR3 amino acids: CASSQSWPAPGEKLFF. Written as DNA, the CDR3 is TGTGCCAGCAGCCAAAGTTGGCCAGCACCGGGGGAAAAACTGTTTTTT.

V gene TRBV12-3 or TRBV12-4 combines with J gene TRBJ1-1; D ambiguous. V was cut by 6 bases and J by 7 bases, with 15 bases left in between. The CDR3 covers 13 residues. The CDR3 loop is CASRFSSRLEAFF. The CDR3 bases are TGTGCCAGCAGATTTTCTTCCCGGCTTGAAGCTTTCTTT.

Notes on this clone: This CDR3 is also generated by other DNA sequences in the sample. The V and J genes are TRBV5-1 and TRBJ1-1, with TRBD1 as a possible D gene (5 bases). The ends were cut back, 0 bases at V and 1 base at J, with 7 bases in the middle. The CDR3 sequence is 14 residues long. From germline, CDR1 is SGHRS and CDR2 YFSETQ. Here the CDR3 DNA reads TGCGCCAGCAGCTTGGACAGGCCGAACACTGAAGCTTTCTTT. Encoded protein: CASSLDRPNTEAFF.

The V call is TRBV12-3 or TRBV12-4, the J call TRBJ1-3, with D uncertain. The CDR3 runs 13 residues. V gave up 2 bases and J gave up 4 bases, with 6 bases separating them. CDR3: CASSLRRGNTIYF. CDR3 bases: TGTGCCAGCAGTTTACGGCGAGGAAACACCATATATTTT.

The rearrangement joins TRBV5-4 to TRBJ2-1, with a tentative D call TRBD2 (5 bases). This CDR3 is 16 amino acids long. The V gene's germline CDR1 is SGHNT and CDR2 YYREEE (reference sequence). Trimming stripped 2 bases from V and 0 bases from J, with 12 bases between. DNA for the CDR3: TGTGCCAGCAGCTTTGGCGGGTCGAGCTCCTACAATGAGCAGTTCTTC. As protein: CASSFGGSSSYNEQFF.

CDR3 bases: TGTGCCAGCAGCTTCACAGGACAGGGGAGAAACATTCAGTACTTC. Encoded protein: CASSFTGQGRNIQYF. The rearrangement uses TRBV5-6 and TRBJ2-4, with TRBD1 matching over 9 bases. CDR1 SGHDT and CDR2 YYEEEE come from the germline V gene. The CDR3 consists of 15 residues. The trim removed 2 bases at V and 6 bases at J, leaving 6 bases unmatched.

The CDR3 region is CASSLDTGKSYEQYF. CDR3 bases: TGCGCCAGCAGCTTGGATACAGGCAAAAGCTACGAGCAGTACTTC. The genes are TRBV5-1 and TRBJ2-7; D is possibly TRBD1 (5 bases). From germline, CDR1 is SGHRS and CDR2 YFSETQ. V was shortened by 0 bases and J by 3 bases, with 13 bases between the two germline ends. This CDR3 contains 15 residues.

The rearrangement links TRBV5-1 to TRBJ2-1; 9 bases agree with TRBD2. Germline CDR1 is SGHRS and CDR2 is YFSETQ. J was trimmed by 7 bases and V by 6 bases; bases with no gene match: 14. There are 16 residues in the CDR3. Here the CDR3 DNA reads TGCGCCAGCACCCCGAGGGGTAGCGGGAGTAGGAATGAGCAGTTCTTC. Amino acids: CASTPRGSGSRNEQFF.

The V and J genes are TRBV28 and TRBJ1-5; D may be TRBD1 (6 bases). The CDR3 extends over 16 amino acids. The V and J ends lost 3 bases and 0 bases respectively, with 12 bases between them. Germline CDR1 is MDHEN and CDR2 is SYDVKM. CDR3 residues: CASSFLGGNSNQPQHF. CDR3 nucleotide sequence: TGTGCCAGCAGTTTTTTAGGGGGAAATAGCAATCAGCCCCAGCATTTT.

This rearrangement joins TRBV5-1 to TRBJ1-1; TRBD1 matches at 9 bases. This CDR3 region has 14 residues. J was trimmed by 5 bases and V by 0 bases; bases with no gene match: 2. The germline V gene has CDR1 SGHRS and CDR2 YFSETQ. The CDR3 DNA is TGCGCCAGCAGCTTGGGACAGGGGGAAACTGAAGCTTTCTTT. Translation gives CASSLGQGETEAFF.

V and J are TRBV7-3 and TRBJ1-1, with TRBD1 matching 10 bases. The CDR3 spans 16 residues. V trimming: 5 bases; J trimming: 5 bases; junction bases outside the gene matches: 11. Germline V lookup: CDR1 SGHTA, CDR2 FQGTGA. CDR3 DNA sequence: TGTGCCAGCAGCCATAGGACAGGGGGAATGTGGACTGAAGCTTTCTTT. Protein product: CASSHRTGGMWTEAFF.

V usage is TRBV9 and J usage is TRBJ1-6; D is unclear. The CDR3 length is 13 residues. In germline, CDR1 is SGDLS, CDR2 YYNGEE. Trimming took 3 bases from V and 9 from J, leaving 10 bases between them. The chain's CDR3 is CASSALGSSPLHF. DNA for the CDR3: TGTGCCAGCAGCGCGCTTGGGAGTTCACCCCTCCACTTT.